These 10 T cell receptor beta chains originate from one sample sequenced in a study of cytotoxic CD8 clonotypes in ibrutinib-treated CLL. The method was immunoSEQ multiplex PCR; TCRdb's version includes in-frame clones alone and lacks a portion of them. The sample carries 25,000 to 30,000 clones, less than 75% recorded once. The specimen comprised PBMCs, sampled before ibrutinib treatment. These receptor sequences come from a human donor with chronic lymphocytic leukemia.

This chain uses TRBV27 with TRBJ2-3; D is perhaps TRBD1 (6 bases). CDR1 and CDR2 from the germline V gene are MNHEY and SMNVEV (reference sequence). V was clipped by 6 bases and J by 4 bases, with 14 bases between them. The CDR3 covers 14 residues. The CDR3 loop is CASSPTEGADTQYF. CDR3 nucleotides: TGTGCCAGCAGCCCGACCGAGGGGGCAGATACGCAGTATTTT.

The CDR3 reads CASSPLAEGTDTQYF. As DNA, the CDR3 is TGCGCCAGCAGCCCACTTGCTGAAGGGACAGATACGCAGTATTTT. The chain uses TRBV5-1 and TRBJ2-3; D gene uncertain. The CDR3 has 15 amino acids. V lost 4 bases, J lost 3 bases, and 15 bases lay in between. CDR1 and CDR2 from the germline V gene are SGHRS and YFSETQ.

The genes are TRBV5-1 and TRBJ1-1, with D hard to call. The germline gives CDR1 SGHRS, CDR2 YFSETQ. Trimming took off 0 bases at V and 1 base at J, with 4 bases between the two ends. The CDR3 extends over 13 amino acids. CDR3 sequence (DNA): TGCGCCAGCAGCTTGGACAGGAACACTGAAGCTTTCTTT. Protein: CASSLDRNTEAFF.

To note about this clone: Compared with germline, one end of the junction differs, possibly owing to a read error. The chain is built from TRBV6-5 and TRBJ2-3; D remains unclear. Germline V gene sequence: CDR1 MNHEY, CDR2 SVGAGI. The length of the CDR3 is 15 residues. The CDR3 protein is CASTYSVGIKDTQYF. The DNA for the CDR3 is TGTGCCAGCACTTACAGTGTGGGGATCAAGGATACGCAGTATTTT.

The chain links TRBV9 to TRBJ1-1; D not resolved. V shed 0 bases and J shed 0 bases, with 6 bases lying between them. From germline, CDR1 is SGDLS and CDR2 YYNGEE. This CDR3 has 14 amino acids. CDR3 loop: CASSVDDLNTEAFF. CDR3 DNA: TGTGCCAGCAGCGTAGACGATCTGAACACTGAAGCTTTCTTT. The full variable domain, in which reference TRBV9 and TRBJ1-1 provide the parts outside the CDR3, is DSGVTQTPKHLITATGQRVTLRCSPRSGDLSVYWYQQSLDQGLQFLIQYYNGEERAKGNILERFSAQQFPDLHSELNLSSLELGDSALYFCASSVDDLNTEAFFGQGTRLTVV.

The gene calls are TRBV7-9 and TRBJ2-7; 14 nucleotides align to TRBD2. The germline V gene has CDR1 SEHNR and CDR2 FQNEAQ (reference sequence). V lost 6 bases and J lost 2; bases outside the gene matches: 12. This CDR3 comprises 18 residues. DNA for the CDR3: TGTGCCAGCAGGGGGGATCTCGGACTAGCGGGAGGCACCTACGAGCAGTACTTC. This sequence encodes CASRGDLGLAGGTYEQYF.

The chain employs TRBV5-4 and TRBJ2-2; D gene unclear. The V end lost 4 bases, the J end lost 0 bases, and 19 bases lay between the germline ends. In germline, CDR1 is SGHNT, CDR2 YYREEE (reference sequence). The CDR3 sequence is 18 residues long. The chain's CDR3 is CASSRGPQRRTNTGELFF. The CDR3, as DNA: TGTGCCAGCAGCCGAGGCCCCCAGCGCCGAACGAACACCGGGGAGCTGTTTTTT. The full variable domain, rest sourced from reference TRBV5-4 and TRBJ2-2, is ETGVTQSPTHLIKTRGQQVTLRCSSQSGHNTVSWYQQALGQGPQFIFQYYREEENGRGNFPPRFSGLQFPNYSSELNVNALELDDSALYLCASSRGPQRRTNTGELFFGEGSRLTVL.

The chain couples TRBV15 to TRBJ2-7, with 8 bases identical to TRBD1. Germline trimming cut 0 bases from V and 4 bases from J; bases unmatched to any gene: 17. This CDR3 has 19 residues. Germline V gives CDR1 LNHNV, CDR2 YYDKDF (reference sequence). CDR3 nucleotide sequence: TGTGCCACCAGCAGAGATCACAGGGGGTCCAGGGGATATCGGTACGAGCAGTACTTC. It encodes CATSRDHRGSRGYRYEQYF. The full variable domain, completed using reference TRBV15 and TRBJ2-7, is DAMVIQNPRYQVTQFGKPVTLSCSQTLNHNVMYWYQQKSSQAPKLLFHYYDKDFNNEADTPDNFQSRRPNTSFCFLDIRSPGLGDTAMYLCATSRDHRGSRGYRYEQYFGPGTRLTVT.

There are a few counts of this clone. The chain is built from TRBV7-8 and TRBJ2-3, with 8 positions matching TRBD1. Germline CDR1 and CDR2: SGHVS and FQNEAQ. CDR3 length equals 14 residues. V gave up 5 bases and J gave up 4 bases; unmatched junction bases: 5. The CDR3 protein is CASSQGARADTQYF. The CDR3 DNA reads as TGTGCCAGCAGCCAGGGGGCAAGGGCAGATACGCAGTATTTT.

The sample holds a few counts of this clone. V gene TRBV7-7 combines with J gene TRBJ2-1, with 8 bases matching TRBD2. The CDR3 is 15 amino acids. The junction had 8 bases not matched to a gene; V was cut back by 5 bases and J by 5 bases. Germline V CDR1 and CDR2: SSHAT, FNYEAQ (reference sequence). CDR3 DNA: TGTGCCAGCAGCACAGGGCGGGGGGTGAACAATGAGCAGTTCTTC. As protein: CASSTGRGVNNEQFF. Looking up the rest from reference TRBV7-7 and TRBJ2-1 gives the full variable domain: GAGVSQSPRYKVTKRGQDVTLRCDPISSHATLYWYQQALGQGPEFLTYFNYEAQPDKSGLPSDRFSAERPEGSISTLTIQRTEQRDSAMYRCASSTGRGVNNEQFFGPGTRLTVL.